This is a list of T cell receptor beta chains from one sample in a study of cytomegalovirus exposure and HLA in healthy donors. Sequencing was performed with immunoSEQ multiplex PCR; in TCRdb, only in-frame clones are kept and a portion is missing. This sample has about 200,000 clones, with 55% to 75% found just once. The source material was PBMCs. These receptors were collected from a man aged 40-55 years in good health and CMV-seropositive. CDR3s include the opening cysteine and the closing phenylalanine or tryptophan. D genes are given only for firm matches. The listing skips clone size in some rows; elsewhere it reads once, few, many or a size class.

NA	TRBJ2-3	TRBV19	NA	TGTGCCAGTAGTATTGGTTTGGGCTTCACAGATACGCAGTATTTT	CASSIGLGFTDTQYF
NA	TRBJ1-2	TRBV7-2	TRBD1	TGTGCCAGCAGTCGGACAGGGAGTGATGACTACACCTTC	CASSRTGSDDYTF
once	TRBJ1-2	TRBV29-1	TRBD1	TGCAGCGTTGAAGTAGGGGGCGGCTATGGCTACACCTTC	CSVEVGGGYGYTF
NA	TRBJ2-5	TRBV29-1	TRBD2	TGCAGCGTTCTAAGGGGACGTGGCGGGGGAAACCAAGAGACCCAGTACTTC	CSVLRGRGGGNQETQYF
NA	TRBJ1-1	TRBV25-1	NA	TGTGCCAGCAGTGGAGGGAACACTGAAGCTTTCTTT	CASSGGNTEAFF
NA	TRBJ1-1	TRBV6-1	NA	TGTGCCAGCAGTGAAGCTTTTCATTCGAACACTGAAGCTTTCTTT	CASSEAFHSNTEAFF
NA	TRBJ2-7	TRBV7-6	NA	TGTGCCAGCAGCTTAATCGGGATAGAGGCGGGCGAGCAGTACTTC	CASSLIGIEAGEQYF
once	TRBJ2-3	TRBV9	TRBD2	TGTGCCAGCAGCCCCCGCGGGGGGCTAGCGGGGATCGCTAGCACAGATACGCAGTATTTT	CASSPRGGLAGIASTDTQYF
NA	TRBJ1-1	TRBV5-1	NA	TGCGCCAGCAGCTTGGACGAGGTGCTTGAAGCTTTCTTT	CASSLDEVLEAFF
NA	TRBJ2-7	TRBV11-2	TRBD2	TGTGCCAGCAGCTCTAGCGGTGGGTCCTACGAGCAGTACTTC	CASSSSGGSYEQYF
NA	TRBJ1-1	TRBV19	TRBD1	TGTGCCAGTAGTAGGGGACAGGGCGTGAACACTGAAGCTTTCTTT	CASSRGQGVNTEAFF
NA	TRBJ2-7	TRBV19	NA	TGTGCCAGTAGTATGGCAGGGGACCCCTACGAGCAGTACTTC	CASSMAGDPYEQYF
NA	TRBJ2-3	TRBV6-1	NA	TGTGCCAGCACCTTAATCACAGATACGCAGTATTTT	CASTLITDTQYF
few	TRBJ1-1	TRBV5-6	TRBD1	TGTGCCAGCAGCCCAAGGACAGGGAGAAGAGCTGAAGCTTTCTTT	CASSPRTGRRAEAFF
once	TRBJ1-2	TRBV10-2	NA	TGCGCCAGCAAGGAAGGGGGATTGAATGGCTACACCTTC	CASKEGGLNGYTF
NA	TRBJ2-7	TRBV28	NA	TGTGCCAGCACCCAGGGGAGCGAGCAGTACTTC	CASTQGSEQYF
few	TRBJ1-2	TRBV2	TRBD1	TGTGCCAGCAGTGAATTCTTTTCGGACAGGGAGGTCGGCTATGGCTACACCTTC	CASSEFFSDREVGYGYTF
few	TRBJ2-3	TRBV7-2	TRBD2	TGTGCCAGCAGCTTAGTTCTAGCGGGGGTGACAGATACGCAGTATTTT	CASSLVLAGVTDTQYF
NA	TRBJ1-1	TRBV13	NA	TGTGCCAGCAGCGGTCCGGGAGGGGAGGGGAACACTGAAGCTTTCTTT	CASSGPGGEGNTEAFF
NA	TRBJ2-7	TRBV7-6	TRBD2	TGTGCCAGCAGTAGGCGGGGGGGCCAGAACGAGCAGTACTTC	CASSRRGGQNEQYF
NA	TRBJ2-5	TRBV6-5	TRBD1	TGTGCCAGCCGAAGACAGGGTCAAGAGACCCAGTACTTC	CASRRQGQETQYF
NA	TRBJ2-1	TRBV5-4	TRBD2	TGTGCCAGCAGCTTGGCCGGCGGGGGAACCAATGAGCAGTTCTTC	CASSLAGGGTNEQFF
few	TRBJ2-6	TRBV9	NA	TGTGCCAGCAGCCCGGGCGGAGGGGCTGGGGCCAACGTCCTGACTTTC	CASSPGGGAGANVLTF
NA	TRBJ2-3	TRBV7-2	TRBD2	TGTGCCAGCAGCTTATTAGCGGGGGGATGGGGCACAGATACGCAGTATTTT	CASSLLAGGWGTDTQYF
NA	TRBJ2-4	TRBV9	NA	TGTGCCAGCAGCCCAGAGCACCGGGGAGAAAACATTCAGTACTTC	CASSPEHRGENIQYF
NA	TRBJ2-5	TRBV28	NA	TGTGCCAGCAGTTTCGCGGGCGCCAAAGAGACCCAGTACTTC	CASSFAGAKETQYF
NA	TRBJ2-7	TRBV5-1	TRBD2	TGCGCCAGCAGCAGGGGACTAGCGGGGTACGAGCAGTACTTC	CASSRGLAGYEQYF
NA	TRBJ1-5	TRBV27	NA	TGTGCCAGCAGTTTTATCAATCGGGGGGCCCTTCAGCCCCAGCATTTT	CASSFINRGALQPQHF
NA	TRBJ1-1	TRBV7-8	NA	TGTGCCAGCAGCTTGCGGGAGGGCTGGGACACTGAAGCTTTCTTT	CASSLREGWDTEAFF
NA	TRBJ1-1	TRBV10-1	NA	TGCGCCAGCAGTGGGGGTATCCCGGTACAGGGAGAAACTGAAGCTTTCTTT	CASSGGIPVQGETEAFF
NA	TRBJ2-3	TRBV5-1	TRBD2	TGCGCCAGCAGCTTGGCTCTTCAGGGCGGGGGGCGCACAGATACGCAGTATTTT	CASSLALQGGGRTDTQYF
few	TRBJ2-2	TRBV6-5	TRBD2	TGTGCCAGCAGGCGGGGGGGCAGCGCCGGGGAGCTGTTTTTT	CASRRGGSAGELFF
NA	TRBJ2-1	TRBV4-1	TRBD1	TGCGCCAGCAGCCAAGGTGGGACAGGGCACTACAATGAGCAGTTCTTC	CASSQGGTGHYNEQFF
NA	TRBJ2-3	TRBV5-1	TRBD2	TGCGCCAGCAGCCGAACCGGGACTAGCGGGGGAGAGCAGTATTTT	CASSRTGTSGGEQYF
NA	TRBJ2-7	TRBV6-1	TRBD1	TGTGCCAGCACCCTTTCCGGGACAGGGTACTACGAGCAGTACTTC	CASTLSGTGYYEQYF
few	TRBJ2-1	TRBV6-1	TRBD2	TGTGCCAGCAGCCCTCCGGGACTAGCGTTGGATGAGCAGTTCTTC	CASSPPGLALDEQFF
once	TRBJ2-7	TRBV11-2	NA	TGTGCCAGCAGCTTACAGGGGCTGTCCTACGAGCAGTACTTC	CASSLQGLSYEQYF
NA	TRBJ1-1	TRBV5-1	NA	TGCGCCAGCAACTTGTGGGGGGACACTGAAGCTTTCTTT	CASNLWGDTEAFF
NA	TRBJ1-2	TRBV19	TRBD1	TGTGCCAGTAGTGACGGGATTTACAGGGGCTCGATTAGTGGCTACACCTTC	CASSDGIYRGSISGYTF
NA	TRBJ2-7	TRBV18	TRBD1	TGTGCCAGCTCCCTGGGACAGGGAGACGAGCAGTACTTC	CASSLGQGDEQYF
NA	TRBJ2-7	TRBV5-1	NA	TGCGCCAGCAGCTTGGACCTCTCCTACGAGCAGTACTTC	CASSLDLSYEQYF
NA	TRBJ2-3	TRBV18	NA	TGTGCCAGCTCACCACCCGGTACAGATACGCAGTATTTT	CASSPPGTDTQYF
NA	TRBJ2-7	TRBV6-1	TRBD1	TGTGCCAGCAGTGGGGACAGCTACGAGCAGTACTTC	CASSGDSYEQYF
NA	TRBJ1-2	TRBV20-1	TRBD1	TGCAGTGCAGAAGAAGACAGGGTCACCTTC	CSAEEDRVTF
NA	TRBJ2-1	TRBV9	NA	TGTGCCAGCAGTGCCGATACAGGGAACTCCTACAATGAGCAGTTCTTC	CASSADTGNSYNEQFF
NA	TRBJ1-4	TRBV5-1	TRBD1	TGCGCCAGCAGCCCAAGACCTACGACAGGGGCCTATAATGAAAAACTGTTTTTT	CASSPRPTTGAYNEKLFF
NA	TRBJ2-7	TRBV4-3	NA	TGCGCCAGCAGCCAAGACTTCTCCTACGAGCAGTACTTC	CASSQDFSYEQYF
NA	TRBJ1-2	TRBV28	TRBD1	TGTGCCAGCAGGTTGACAGGGGGCAATGGTGGCTACACCTTC	CASRLTGGNGGYTF
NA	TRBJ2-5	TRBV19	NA	TGTGCCAGTAGGAGGCAGGGGAGAGAGACCCAGTACTTC	CASRRQGRETQYF
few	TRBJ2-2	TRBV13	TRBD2	TGTGCCAGCAGCTCGCTACTAGCGGGGCCAAGGGGGGAGCTGTTTTTT	CASSSLLAGPRGELFF